This T cell receptor (beta chain) was sequenced for a study of CD8 T cells in ankylosing spondylitis. TCRdb analysed the 5' RACE reads with MiXCR anew, one entry per CDR3 protein. Of a few hundred thousand distinct CDR3 sequences detected, roughly 20% appear once; the ten largest clones hold around 13%. The germline CDR1 and CDR2 sequences are SQVTM and ANQGSEA. Trimming cost V 4 bases and J 3 bases, with 16 bases left between them. This CDR3 spans 15 amino acids. This clonotype was picked up many times. This TCR derives from a male donor with ankylosing spondylitis or in good health (not recorded which). The chain recombines TRBV29-1 with TRBJ2-1; D may match TRBD1 or TRBD2 (6 bases each). Sequenced material: blood, either unsorted or a sorted T cell fraction (not recorded which). Here the CDR3 DNA reads TGCAGCGTTGGGGTGTCGGGGGCGGTCTACAATGAGCAGTTCTTC. Translation: CSVGVSGAVYNEQFF.